This TCR beta chain is from a study of cytomegalovirus exposure and HLA in healthy donors. Findings and caveats of the study: As was reported, the classifier diagnosed cytomegalovirus status with high specificity and sensitivity. The authors enumerated 150 to 200 TCR beta chains as linked to cytomegalovirus. Later analysis revealed greater clonal expansion in HLA-associated TCR beta chains than in equally common others.

In germline, CDR1 is SGHTA, CDR2 FQGNSA. Trimming left V 3 bases short and J 7 bases short, with 18 bases between. This CDR3 comprises 15 residues. Vbeta (60) and Jbeta (13) primers were used in the PCR. Method: immunoSEQ multiplex PCR; TCRdb's copy keeps in-frame clones and lacks some. Of about 120,000 clones listed, over 65% are singletons. As for this clone: Its antigen is unknown.

This TCR came from a female donor in good health and CMV-seronegative. The sample comprised PBMCs. The rearrangement uses TRBV7-2 and TRBJ1-1; D is uncertain. The CDR3 DNA reads as TGTGCCAGCAGCTTTCTTCGTCGCGAAATCGATGAAGCTTTCTTT. This codes for CASSFLRREIDEAFF.